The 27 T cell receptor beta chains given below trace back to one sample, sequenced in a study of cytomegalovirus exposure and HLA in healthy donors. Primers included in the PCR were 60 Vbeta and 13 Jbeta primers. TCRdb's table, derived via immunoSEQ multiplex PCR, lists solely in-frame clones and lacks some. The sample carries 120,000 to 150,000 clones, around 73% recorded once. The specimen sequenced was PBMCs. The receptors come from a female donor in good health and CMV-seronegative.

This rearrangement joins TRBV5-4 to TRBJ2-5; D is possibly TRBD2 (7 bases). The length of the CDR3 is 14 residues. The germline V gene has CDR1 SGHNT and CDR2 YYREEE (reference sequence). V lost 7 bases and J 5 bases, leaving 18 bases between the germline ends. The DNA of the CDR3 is TGTGCCAGCTCCATTTTGGGGGGGCAGGAGACCCAGTACTTC. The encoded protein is CASSILGGQETQYF.

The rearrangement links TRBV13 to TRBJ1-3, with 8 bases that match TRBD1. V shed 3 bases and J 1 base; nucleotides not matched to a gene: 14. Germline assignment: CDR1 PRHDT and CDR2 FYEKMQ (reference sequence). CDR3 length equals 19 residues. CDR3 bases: TGTGCCAGCAGCTTGGAAGGCCGGACAGGGAGGGAATCTGGAAACACCATATATTTT. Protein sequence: CASSLEGRTGRESGNTIYF.

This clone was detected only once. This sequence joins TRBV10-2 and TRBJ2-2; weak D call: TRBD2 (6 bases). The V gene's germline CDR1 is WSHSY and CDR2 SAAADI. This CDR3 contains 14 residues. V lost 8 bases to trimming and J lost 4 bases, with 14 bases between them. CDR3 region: CASESGDGTGELFF. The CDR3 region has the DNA TGCGCCAGCGAATCGGGGGACGGCACCGGGGAGCTGTTTTTT.

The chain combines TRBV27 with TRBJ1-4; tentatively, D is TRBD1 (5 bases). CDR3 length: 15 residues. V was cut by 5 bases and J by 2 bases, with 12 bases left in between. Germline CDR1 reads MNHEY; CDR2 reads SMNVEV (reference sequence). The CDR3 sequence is CASSPPQGTNEKLFF. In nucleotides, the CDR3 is TGTGCCAGCAGTCCCCCGCAGGGTACTAATGAAAAACTGTTTTTT. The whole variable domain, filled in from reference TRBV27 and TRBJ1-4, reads EAQVTQNPRYLITVTGKKLTVTCSQNMNHEYMSWYRQDPGLGLRQIYYSMNVEVTDKGDVPEGYKVSRKEKRNFPLILESPSPNQTSLYFCASSPPQGTNEKLFFGSGTQLSVL.

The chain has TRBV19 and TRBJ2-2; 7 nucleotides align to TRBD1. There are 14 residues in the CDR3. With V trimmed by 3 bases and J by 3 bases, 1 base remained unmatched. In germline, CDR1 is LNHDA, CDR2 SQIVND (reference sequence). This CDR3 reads CASSMRGHTGELFF. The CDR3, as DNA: TGTGCCAGTAGTATGAGGGGGCACACCGGGGAGCTGTTTTTT. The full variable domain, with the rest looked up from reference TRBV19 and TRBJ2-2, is DGGITQSPKYLFRKEGQNVTLSCEQNLNHDAMYWYRQDPGQGLRLIYYSQIVNDFQKGDIAEGYSVSREKKESFPLTVTSAQKNPTAFYLCASSMRGHTGELFFGEGSRLTVL.

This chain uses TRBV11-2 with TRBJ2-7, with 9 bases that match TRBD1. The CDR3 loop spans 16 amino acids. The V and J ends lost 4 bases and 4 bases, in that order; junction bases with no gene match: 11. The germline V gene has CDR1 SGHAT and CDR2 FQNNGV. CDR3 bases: TGTGCCAGCAGCTACCCCGCTGGGACAGGGTTTTACGAGCAGTACTTC. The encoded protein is CASSYPAGTGFYEQYF. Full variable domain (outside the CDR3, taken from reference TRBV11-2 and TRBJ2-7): EAGVAQSPRYKIIEKRQSVAFWCNPISGHATLYWYQQILGQGPKLLIQFQNNGVVDDSQLPKDRFSAERLKGVDSTLKIQPAKLEDSAVYLCASSYPAGTGFYEQYFGPGTRLTVT.

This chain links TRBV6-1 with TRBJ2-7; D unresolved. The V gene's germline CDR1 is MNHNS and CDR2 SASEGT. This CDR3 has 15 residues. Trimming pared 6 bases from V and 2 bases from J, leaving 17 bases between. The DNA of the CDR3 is TGTGCCAGCAGCCAGAGAGGCGCCAAGGCCTACGAGCAGTACTTC. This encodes CASSQRGAKAYEQYF.

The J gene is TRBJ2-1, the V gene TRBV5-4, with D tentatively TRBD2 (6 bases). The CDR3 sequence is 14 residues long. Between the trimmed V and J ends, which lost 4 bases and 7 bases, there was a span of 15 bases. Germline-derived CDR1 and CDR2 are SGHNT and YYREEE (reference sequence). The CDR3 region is CASSLGGEWNEQFF. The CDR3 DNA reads TGTGCCAGCAGCCTGGGCGGGGAATGGAATGAGCAGTTCTTC. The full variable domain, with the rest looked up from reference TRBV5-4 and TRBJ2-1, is ETGVTQSPTHLIKTRGQQVTLRCSSQSGHNTVSWYQQALGQGPQFIFQYYREEENGRGNFPPRFSGLQFPNYSSELNVNALELDDSALYLCASSLGGEWNEQFFGPGTRLTVL.

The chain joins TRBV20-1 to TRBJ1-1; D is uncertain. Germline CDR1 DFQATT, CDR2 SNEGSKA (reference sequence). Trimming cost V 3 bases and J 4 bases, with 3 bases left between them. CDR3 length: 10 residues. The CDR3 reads CSARATEAFF. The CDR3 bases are TGCAGTGCTAGGGCCACTGAAGCTTTCTTT.

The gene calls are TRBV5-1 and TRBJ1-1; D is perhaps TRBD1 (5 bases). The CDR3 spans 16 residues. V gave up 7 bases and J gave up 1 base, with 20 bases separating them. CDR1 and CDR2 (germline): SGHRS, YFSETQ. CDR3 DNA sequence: TGCGCCAGCCGGCGGGACGATCCTAACCCGAACACTGAAGCTTTCTTT. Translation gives CASRRDDPNPNTEAFF.

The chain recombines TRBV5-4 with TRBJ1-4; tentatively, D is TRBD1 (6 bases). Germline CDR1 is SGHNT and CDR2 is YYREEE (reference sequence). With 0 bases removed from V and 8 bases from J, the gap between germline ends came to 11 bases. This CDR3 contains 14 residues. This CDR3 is CASSLAGGREKLFF. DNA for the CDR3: TGTGCCAGCAGCTTGGCGGGGGGCCGGGAAAAACTGTTTTTT.

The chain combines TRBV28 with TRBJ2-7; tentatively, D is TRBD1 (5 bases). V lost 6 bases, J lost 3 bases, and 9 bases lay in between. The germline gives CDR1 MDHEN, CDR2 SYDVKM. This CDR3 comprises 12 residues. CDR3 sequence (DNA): TGTGCCAGCAGGACCCAGGGCTACGAGCAGTACTTC. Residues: CASRTQGYEQYF.

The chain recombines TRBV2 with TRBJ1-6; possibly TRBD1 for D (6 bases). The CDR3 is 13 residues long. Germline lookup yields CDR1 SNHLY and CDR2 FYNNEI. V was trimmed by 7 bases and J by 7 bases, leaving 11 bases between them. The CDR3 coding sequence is TGTGCCAGCAAGAGGACAGTAAATTCACCCCTCCACTTT. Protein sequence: CASKRTVNSPLHF.

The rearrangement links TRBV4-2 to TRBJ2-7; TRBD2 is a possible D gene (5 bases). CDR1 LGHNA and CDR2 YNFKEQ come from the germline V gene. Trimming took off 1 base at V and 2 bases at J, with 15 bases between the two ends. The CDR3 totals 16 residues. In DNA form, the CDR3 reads TGTGCCAGCAGCCAAGTTAGTATCGACGGGACCTACGAGCAGTACTTC. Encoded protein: CASSQVSIDGTYEQYF.

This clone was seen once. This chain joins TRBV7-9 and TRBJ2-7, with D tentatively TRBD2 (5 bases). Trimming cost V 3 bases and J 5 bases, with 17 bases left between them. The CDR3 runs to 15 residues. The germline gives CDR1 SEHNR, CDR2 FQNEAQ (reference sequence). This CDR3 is CASSLGEALPDEQYF. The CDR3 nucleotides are TGTGCCAGCAGCTTGGGAGAGGCCCTACCGGACGAGCAGTACTTC.

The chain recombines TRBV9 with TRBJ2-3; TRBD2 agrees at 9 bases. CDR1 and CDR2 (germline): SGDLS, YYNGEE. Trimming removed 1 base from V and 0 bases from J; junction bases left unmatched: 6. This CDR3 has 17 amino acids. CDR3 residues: CASSVRRGGNSTDTQYF. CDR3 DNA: TGTGCCAGCAGCGTAAGGCGGGGGGGGAATAGCACAGATACGCAGTATTTT.

CDR3 in amino acids: CASSRTDSSEKLFF. For the CDR3, the DNA is TGTGCCAGCAGCCGAACGGACAGTAGTGAAAAACTGTTTTTT. V is TRBV2 and J is TRBJ1-4, with D perhaps matching TRBD1 (6 bases). Germline V gene data show CDR1 as SNHLY and CDR2 as FYNNEI. The CDR3 is made up of 14 amino acids. Deletions cut 6 bases from V and 7 bases from J, with 15 bases between.

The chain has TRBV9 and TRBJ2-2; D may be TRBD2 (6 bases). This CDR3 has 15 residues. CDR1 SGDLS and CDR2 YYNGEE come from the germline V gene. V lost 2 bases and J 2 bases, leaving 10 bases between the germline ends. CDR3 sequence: CASSVGDSNTGELFF. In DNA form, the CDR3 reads TGTGCCAGCAGCGTGGGGGACTCCAACACCGGGGAGCTGTTTTTT.

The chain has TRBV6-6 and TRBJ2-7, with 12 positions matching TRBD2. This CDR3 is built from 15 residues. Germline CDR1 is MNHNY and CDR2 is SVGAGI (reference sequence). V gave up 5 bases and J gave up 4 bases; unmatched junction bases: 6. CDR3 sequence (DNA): TGTGCCAGCAGTCCACATACTAGCGGGAGGTACGAGCAGTACTTC. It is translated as CASSPHTSGRYEQYF.

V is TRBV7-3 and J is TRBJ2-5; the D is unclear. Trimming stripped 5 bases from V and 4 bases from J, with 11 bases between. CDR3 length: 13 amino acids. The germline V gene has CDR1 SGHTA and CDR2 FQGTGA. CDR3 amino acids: CASSHRPGETQYF. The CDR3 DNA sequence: TGTGCCAGCAGCCACCGGCCGGGAGAGACCCAGTACTTC.

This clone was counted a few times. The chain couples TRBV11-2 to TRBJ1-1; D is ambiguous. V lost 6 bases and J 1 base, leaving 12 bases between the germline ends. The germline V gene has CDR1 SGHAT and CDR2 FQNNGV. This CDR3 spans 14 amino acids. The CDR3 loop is CASRQRTENTEAFF. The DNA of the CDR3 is TGTGCCAGCAGACAACGTACAGAGAACACTGAAGCTTTCTTT.

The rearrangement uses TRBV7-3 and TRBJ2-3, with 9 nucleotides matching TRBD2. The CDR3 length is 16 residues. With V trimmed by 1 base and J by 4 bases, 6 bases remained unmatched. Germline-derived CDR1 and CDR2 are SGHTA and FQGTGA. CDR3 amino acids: CASSLIGGRAPDTQYF. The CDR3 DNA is TGTGCCAGCAGCTTAATAGGCGGGAGGGCCCCAGATACGCAGTATTTT.

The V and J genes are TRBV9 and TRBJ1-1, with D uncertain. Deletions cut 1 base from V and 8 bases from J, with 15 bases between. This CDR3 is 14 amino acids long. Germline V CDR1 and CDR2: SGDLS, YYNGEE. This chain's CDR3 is CASSVRVDYPEAFF. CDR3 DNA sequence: TGTGCCAGCAGCGTAAGGGTGGACTACCCCGAAGCTTTCTTT. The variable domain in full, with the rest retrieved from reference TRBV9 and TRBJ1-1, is DSGVTQTPKHLITATGQRVTLRCSPRSGDLSVYWYQQSLDQGLQFLIQYYNGEERAKGNILERFSAQQFPDLHSELNLSSLELGDSALYFCASSVRVDYPEAFFGQGTRLTVV.

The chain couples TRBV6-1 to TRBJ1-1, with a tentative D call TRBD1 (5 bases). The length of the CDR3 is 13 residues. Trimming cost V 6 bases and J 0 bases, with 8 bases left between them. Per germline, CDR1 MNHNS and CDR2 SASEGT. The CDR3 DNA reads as TGTGCCAGCAGAGTGACAGTGAACACTGAAGCTTTCTTT. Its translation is CASRVTVNTEAFF.

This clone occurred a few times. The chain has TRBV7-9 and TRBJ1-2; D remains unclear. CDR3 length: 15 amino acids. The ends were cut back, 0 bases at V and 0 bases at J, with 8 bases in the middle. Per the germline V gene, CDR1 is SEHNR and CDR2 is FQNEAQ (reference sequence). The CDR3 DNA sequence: TGTGCCAGCAGCTTAGCCGGGTCAGCTAACTATGGCTACACCTTC. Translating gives CASSLAGSANYGYTF.

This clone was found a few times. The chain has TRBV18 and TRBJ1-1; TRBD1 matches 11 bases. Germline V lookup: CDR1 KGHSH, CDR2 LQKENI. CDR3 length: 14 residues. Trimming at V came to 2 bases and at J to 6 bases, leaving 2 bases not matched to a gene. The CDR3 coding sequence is TGTGCCAGCTCACCAGGACAGGGGGCTGCTGAAGCTTTCTTT. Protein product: CASSPGQGAAEAFF.

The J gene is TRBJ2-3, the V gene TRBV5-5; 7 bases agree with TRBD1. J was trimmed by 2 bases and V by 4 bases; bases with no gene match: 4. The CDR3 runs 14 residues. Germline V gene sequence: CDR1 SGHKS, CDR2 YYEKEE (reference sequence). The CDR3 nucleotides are TGTGCCAGCAGCATGACAGGGACCACAGATACGCAGTATTTT. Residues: CASSMTGTTDTQYF.